The source of this T cell receptor (beta chain) is a study of memory CD4+ T cells and cytomegalovirus serostatus. Study-wide results and limits: Median bootstrapped AUC for CMV status was about 0.96 originally, approximately 0.93 US-trained.

In the case of this clone: The antigen is undetermined.

Single viable CD3+CD4+CD8-CD45RO+ cells were sorted as the memory CD4+ T cells. Authors' analysis steps: Out-of-frame sequences were removed, leaving around 2.2 million distinct TCRbeta sequences. Sequencing was performed with immunoSEQ multiplex PCR; in TCRdb, only in-frame clones are kept and a portion is missing. V and J calls and clone size are copied from that table; D and trimming were computed from the DNA. The table shows 58,000 or so clones, with over 70% occurring only once. The CDR3 runs 11 residues. The V gene's germline CDR1 is LNHDA and CDR2 SQIVND (reference sequence). V was cut by 5 bases and J by 4 bases, with 6 bases left in between.

The chain employs TRBV19 and TRBJ2-7; D gene uncertain. This clonotype was obtained from an adult in good health and CMV-seropositive. Sample: memory CD4+ T cells from blood. CDR3 DNA: TGTGCCAGTAGTTCCCGATACGAGCAGTACTTC. Residues: CASSSRYEQYF.